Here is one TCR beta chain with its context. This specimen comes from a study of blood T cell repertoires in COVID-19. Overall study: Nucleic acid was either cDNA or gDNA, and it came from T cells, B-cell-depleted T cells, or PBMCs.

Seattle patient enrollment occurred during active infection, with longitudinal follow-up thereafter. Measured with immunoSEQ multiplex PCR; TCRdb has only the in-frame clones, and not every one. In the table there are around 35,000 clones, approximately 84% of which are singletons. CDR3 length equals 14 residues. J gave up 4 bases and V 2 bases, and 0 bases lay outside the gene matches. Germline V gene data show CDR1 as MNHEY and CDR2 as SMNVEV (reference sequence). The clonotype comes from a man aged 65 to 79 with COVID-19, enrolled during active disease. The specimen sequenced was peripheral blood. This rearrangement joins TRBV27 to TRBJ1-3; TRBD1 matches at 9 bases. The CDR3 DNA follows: TGTGCCAGCAGTTTAGGGACAGGGGGAAACACCATATATTTT. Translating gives CASSLGTGGNTIYF.